This record covers a single T cell receptor (beta chain). The target antigen is unknown. This entry is derived from a study of cytomegalovirus exposure and HLA in healthy donors. Whole-study results and caveats: The investigators catalogued some 150 TCR beta chains as cytomegalovirus-associated. Among immune exposure information, only CMV serostatus was available. In an earlier analysis, productive rearrangement rates for most beta V segments clustered near 87% or 30%.

The PCR had 60 Vbeta and 13 Jbeta primers. Produced via immunoSEQ multiplex PCR; TCRdb's table is partial and in-frame only. The sample carries roughly 200,000 clones, about 86% recorded once. V was cut by 6 bases and J by 4 bases, with 12 bases left in between. CDR3 length: 13 amino acids. The V gene's germline CDR1 is MNHEY and CDR2 SVGAGI. This receptor was obtained from a man aged 40-50 years in good health and CMV-seropositive. The chain links TRBV6-5 to TRBJ1-1, with D perhaps TRBD1 (5 bases). The sequencing input was PBMCs. CDR3 coding DNA: TGTGCCAGCAGCCCCAGACAGACCACTGAAGCTTTCTTT. Amino acid sequence: CASSPRQTTEAFF.